This T cell receptor (beta chain) was obtained from a study of PD-1 blockade in classical Hodgkin lymphoma (dated by TCRdb to the early 2020s). General notes on the study: Nivolumab dosing was 3 mg/kg intravenously every 2 weeks, continuing until either disease progression or unacceptable toxicity. A peripheral blood immune signature of response to PD-1 blockade in classical Hodgkin lymphoma was defined using TCR beta sequencing and CyTOF. Paper-wide results and their limitations: Baseline TCR diversity was reported to be lower in newly diagnosed patients than in healthy donors and to be lower still in relapsed/refractory patients. The study covered only a single clinical trial cohort, and the causes of the repertoire differences, possibly disease activity or prior therapy, were still not defined. A significant rise by C4D1 was seen in CD4+ but not CD8+ TCR diversity (p=0.0027 vs p=0.16), with the rise being most apparent in complete responders (p=0.02). Trial patients achieving complete response had baseline diversity similar to newly diagnosed patients, whereas partial responders and progressors had significantly lower diversity. Lower diversity was seen in patients whose nivolumab began less than 1 year after ASCT, and these patients were left out of later analyses so that immune reconstitution would not confound the results.

In regard to this clone: Its antigen remains unidentified. Base qualities are not at hand, and no much larger clone is one base apart.

The Qiagen DNeasy kit was used to extract genomic DNA from unsorted PBMCs and from the negatively selected CD4+ and CD8+ fractions. Using primers that anneal to V and J segments, immunoSEQ multiplex PCR amplified the TCR beta CDR3 regions. Amplification bias was minimized using a synthetic immune receptor repertoire, and residual bias was removed computationally after sequencing. The original pipeline was this. Custom Python scripts were used to quantify repertoire diversity as the Shannon entropy index. Unsorted, CD4+ and CD8+ repertoires were examined separately, except in combined analyses, for which CD4+ and CD8+ sequences were merged in silico. A clone counted as expanded when the clone's frequency after treatment rose at least 2-fold relative to C1D1, and clones undetected at baseline were given a pseudocount of 0.5. Singleton clones were defined as clones with 0 or 1 copy at C1D1, and non-singleton clones were defined as clones with 2 or more copies. Clones expanded in unsorted samples were labelled as CD4+, CD8+ or unknown by matching protein sequences in sorted samples from the same patient. Diversity changes from C1D1 to C4D1 were tested in paired samples using Wilcoxon tests. In its TCRdb copy, this immuneACCESS table keeps in-frame sequences only and misses some clones. Where compared with another copy, unresolved V genes explain less than half of these, and the others have no known cause. V and J calls and clone size are those listed in that table; D and trimming were worked out from the DNA. The sample data list over 3,500 clones, and approximately 70% of these were observed just once. Roughly half of the sample is taken by the ten largest.

What the time point label conveys for this sample: cycle 4 day 1 (C4D1), after 5 to 7 weeks of nivolumab. Every trial patient had relapsed following autologous stem cell transplantation, and prior brentuximab vedotin exposure was what differed among cohorts A, B and C. The trial cohort was composed of over 50 patients with relapsed/refractory classical Hodgkin lymphoma, for whom complete response, partial response or progressive disease was recorded as best overall response. Single-agent nivolumab was administered to trial patients in the multi-cohort phase II CheckMate 205 trial. An independent review committee assessed best overall response by applying the 2007 International Working Group response criteria. Trial PBMCs were collected immediately before nivolumab initiation (C1D1) and during therapy at cycle 2 day 1 and cycle 4 day 1. Peripheral blood was collected in 8 mL Vacutainer Cell Preparation Tubes, from which PBMCs were isolated by centrifugation and then cryopreserved.

The germline V gene (reference sequence) yields SEHNR for CDR1 and FQNEAQ for CDR2. V is pared back by 1 base and J by 4 bases, with 13 bases lying between the germline termini. The CDR3 sequence holds 15 residues, the cysteine and phenylalanine included. The sequence is cut down to CDR3 DNA, 45 bases in frame from base 1. This sequence uses TRBV7-9 and TRBJ2-5; no D segment can be confidently identified. The TCR originated in a human donor with classical Hodgkin lymphoma. Sequences were derived from peripheral blood mononuclear cells (PBMCs), sampled before the fourth cycle of nivolumab. The bases read TGTGCCAGCAGCTTAGAGGGCTTAAAGGGAGAGACCCAGTACTTC. It translates as CASSLEGLKGETQYF.